Sequencing of this TCR beta chain was carried out in a study of T cells after yellow fever vaccination. Of note for this clonotype: What it recognizes is unknown.

TCRdb passed the 5' RACE reads through MiXCR, listing each CDR3 protein once. This table has around 250,000 distinct CDR3 sequences, around 5.3% appearing once. This CDR3 is 16 amino acids long. With V trimmed by 6 bases and J by 5 bases, 11 bases remained unmatched. Study outcomes and limitations: Clones from primary vaccination mostly reappeared after the booster (approximately 96% CD4, around 90% CD8). Just a small share of clonotypes turned up in the CD4 compartment as well as the CD8 compartment. Researchers report a weaker secondary response that nonetheless peaked faster, day 5 versus 15.

The origin of this receptor is a man between 18 and 35 years old who received the YFV17D yellow fever vaccine. Sequences were derived from CD4+ T cells sorted from PBMCs, sampled on the day of the yellow fever booster vaccination. This rearrangement joins TRBV12-3 or TRBV12-4 to TRBJ2-5; 11 bases map to TRBD2. The CDR3 protein is CASRRGSSGGRETQYF. Written as DNA, the CDR3 is TGTGCCAGCAGGAGGGGGTCTAGCGGGGGGAGGGAGACCCAGTACTTC.